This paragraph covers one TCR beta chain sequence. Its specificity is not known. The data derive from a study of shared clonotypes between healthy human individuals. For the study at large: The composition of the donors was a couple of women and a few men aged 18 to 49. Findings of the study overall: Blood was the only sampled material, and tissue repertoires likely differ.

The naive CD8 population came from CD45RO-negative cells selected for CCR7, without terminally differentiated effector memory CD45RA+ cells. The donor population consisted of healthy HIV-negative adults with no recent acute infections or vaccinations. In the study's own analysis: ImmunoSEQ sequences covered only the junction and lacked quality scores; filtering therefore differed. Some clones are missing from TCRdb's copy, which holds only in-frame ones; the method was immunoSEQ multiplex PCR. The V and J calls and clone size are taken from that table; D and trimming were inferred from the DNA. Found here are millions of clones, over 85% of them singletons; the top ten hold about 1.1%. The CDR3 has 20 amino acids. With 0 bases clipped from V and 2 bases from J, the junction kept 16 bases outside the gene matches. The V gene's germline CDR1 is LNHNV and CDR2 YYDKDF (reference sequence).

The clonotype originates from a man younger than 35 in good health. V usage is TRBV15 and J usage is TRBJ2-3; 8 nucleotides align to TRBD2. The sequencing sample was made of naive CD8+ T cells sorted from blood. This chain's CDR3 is CATSRDLVHGAGVDTDTQYF. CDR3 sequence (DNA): TGTGCCACCAGCAGAGATCTCGTCCACGGAGCGGGAGTTGACACAGATACGCAGTATTTT.